The rows below give T cell receptor beta chains drawn from one sample of a study of T cells after yellow fever vaccination. TCRdb called the 5' RACE reads again in MiXCR, with one record for every CDR3 protein. This table has a few hundred thousand distinct CDR3 sequences, about 3% appearing once. Sequencing used CD4+ T cells sorted from PBMCs, obtained 10 days after the yellow fever booster vaccination. Source of these receptors: a man between 18 and 35 years old who received the YFV17D yellow fever vaccine. The CDR3 runs from the conserved cysteine through the conserved F or W. The order of the fields is V gene, clone size, J gene, D gene, CDR3 DNA, CDR3 protein. The D gene is left open where the match is weak. Clone size is not always given. Where it is, it says once, few, many or a class for expanded clones.

TRBV20-1	many	TRBJ1-5	NA	TGCAGTGCTAGAGCCCCGGATAGCAATCAGCCCCAGCATTTT	CSARAPDSNQPQHF
TRBV5-1	many	TRBJ2-5	NA	TGCGCCAGCAGAAATTTACCGGGGCTAGGGACCCAGTACTTC	CASRNLPGLGTQYF
TRBV6-6	NA	TRBJ1-2	TRBD1	TGTGCCAGCAGTTATCAGACCGGGACAGGGAATGGCTACACCTTC	CASSYQTGTGNGYTF
TRBV5-1	many	TRBJ2-5	NA	TGCGCCAGCAGCTTTTGGAAAGAGACCCAGTACTTC	CASSFWKETQYF
TRBV12-3/TRBV12-4	many	TRBJ2-3	NA	TGTGCCAGCAGTGGGGGACCGTCGGCACGCACAGATACGCAGTATTTT	CASSGGPSARTDTQYF
TRBV4-1	many	TRBJ2-7	NA	TGCGCCAGCAGCCAAGGACTAGTGGTCTCCTACGAGCAGTACTTC	CASSQGLVVSYEQYF
TRBV7-2	few	TRBJ2-7	TRBD2	TGTGCCAGCAGCCCGGGGGGATTTTCAAGCTCCTACGAGCAGTACTTC	CASSPGGFSSSYEQYF
TRBV24-1	NA	TRBJ1-6	NA	TGTGCCAAGGTACCGCGGTACCGGGATTCACCCCTCCACTTT	CAKVPRYRDSPLHF
TRBV10-3	many	TRBJ2-5	TRBD2	TGTGCCATCAGTTCAACTAGCGGGGGGATCGAGACCCAGTACTTC	CAISSTSGGIETQYF
TRBV19	NA	TRBJ2-1	TRBD2	TGTGCCAGTAGTACCCCGGGACTAGCGGGGGGGCGTTTTAATGAGCAGTTCTTC	CASSTPGLAGGRFNEQFF
TRBV7-2	many	TRBJ2-5	NA	TGTGCCAGCAGCTTTCAGGGCCAAGAGACCCAGTACTTC	CASSFQGQETQYF
TRBV6-6	few	TRBJ2-7	NA	TGTGCCAGCATTCCCCCCGGGACGGAATACGAGCAGTACTTC	CASIPPGTEYEQYF
TRBV12-3/TRBV12-4	many	TRBJ2-3	NA	TGTGCCAGCAGGTCAGACAGGCCACCTAGCACAGATACGCAGTATTTT	CASRSDRPPSTDTQYF
TRBV20-1	many	TRBJ2-3	NA	TGCAGTGCTCCAGTCGGGGGAACCACAGATACGCAGTATTTT	CSAPVGGTTDTQYF
TRBV3-1	NA	TRBJ2-7	TRBD1	TGTGCCAGCAGCCCGATAGACAGGGTAAGCTCCTACGAGCAGTACTTC	CASSPIDRVSSYEQYF
TRBV9	few	TRBJ2-2	TRBD2	TGTGCCAGCAGCGTAAGCGCGGGGGGAACCGGGGAGCTGTTTTTT	CASSVSAGGTGELFF
TRBV20-1	many	TRBJ2-7	TRBD2	TGCAGTGCTCTAGCGGGGTTGGCGATAGACGAGCAGTACTTC	CSALAGLAIDEQYF
TRBV29-1	many	TRBJ2-5	NA	TGCAGCGTTGTGCCCGGGTACCAAGAGACCCAGTACTTC	CSVVPGYQETQYF
TRBV6-5	many	TRBJ2-1	TRBD1	TGTGCCAGCAGTTACTCCTCTGGACAGGGGCTGGATGAGCAGTTCTTC	CASSYSSGQGLDEQFF
TRBV6-6	many	TRBJ1-2	NA	TGTGCCAGCAGCCTCAGGACAGTTAACGGCTACACCTTC	CASSLRTVNGYTF
TRBV4-3	many	TRBJ2-1	TRBD2	TGCGCCAGCAGCCAAGCCAGCGGGGGTTCCTACAATGAGCAGTTCTTC	CASSQASGGSYNEQFF
TRBV12-3/TRBV12-4	NA	TRBJ1-2	NA	TGTGCCAGCAGGCCCATTGGGGGAAACTATGGCTACACCTTC	CASRPIGGNYGYTF
TRBV7-2	NA	TRBJ2-5	TRBD1	TGTGCCAGCAGCCCAACACGGGGACAGCAGTTAGGGGAGACCCAGTACTTC	CASSPTRGQQLGETQYF
TRBV3-1	many	TRBJ1-2	TRBD1	TGTGCCAGCAGCCAACTTGACAGGGGTTACAACTATGGCTACACCTTC	CASSQLDRGYNYGYTF
TRBV9	many	TRBJ1-6	NA	TGTGCCAGCAGCGTAGAGGGGAGCTCCTATAATTCACCCCTCCACTTT	CASSVEGSSYNSPLHF
TRBV7-2	many	TRBJ1-6	TRBD1	TGTGCCAGCAGCTGGGGACAGGGGGCACCCCTCCACTTT	CASSWGQGAPLHF
TRBV5-8	NA	TRBJ1-2	NA	TGTGCCAGCAGCCCGCCATTGCAGGATAACTATGGCTACACCTTC	CASSPPLQDNYGYTF
TRBV5-1	few	TRBJ2-2	NA	TGCGCCAGCAGCCGAATGTCAGGGTTGGCCGGGGAGCTGTTTTTT	CASSRMSGLAGELFF
TRBV5-8	many	TRBJ2-1	TRBD1	TGTGCCAGCAGCGAGACAGGGATGGTGCAGTTCTTC	CASSETGMVQFF
TRBV5-1	many	TRBJ2-1	TRBD2	TGTGCCAGCAGCCTAGCGGGGGGCGGTTACAATGAGCAGTTCTTC	CASSLAGGGYNEQFF
TRBV18	many	TRBJ2-3	NA	TGTGCCAGCTCACCAATAAAGGATACGCAGTATTTT	CASSPIKDTQYF
TRBV30	NA	TRBJ2-7	NA	TGTGCCTGGAGTTCCCAGGCTGCCTACGAGCAGTACTTC	CAWSSQAAYEQYF
TRBV6-6	many	TRBJ2-7	TRBD2	TGTGCCAGCAGTTCGGGGGGGCGTCAAGAGCAGTACTTC	CASSSGGRQEQYF
TRBV20-1	few	TRBJ2-7	TRBD1	TGCAGGGCCCAGACAGGGAATTCCTACGAGCAGTACTTC	CRAQTGNSYEQYF
TRBV18	NA	TRBJ1-5	NA	TGTGCCAGCTCACCACGCGATCCCGCTTTTGGTCAGCCCCAGCATTTT	CASSPRDPAFGQPQHF
TRBV20-1	few	TRBJ2-1	NA	TGCAGTGCTAGAGGGGCAGGGGCTGGTGAGCAGTTCTTC	CSARGAGAGEQFF
TRBV5-5	many	TRBJ2-7	NA	TGTGCCAGCAGCTCGATCTCCGGGGGCGTCCCCGGCGAGCAGTACTTC	CASSSISGGVPGEQYF
TRBV6-5	NA	TRBJ2-5	NA	TGTGCCAGCAGTTACTCTGACAGAATCCAAGAGACCCAGTACTTC	CASSYSDRIQETQYF
TRBV6-5	NA	TRBJ1-1	TRBD1	TGTGCCAGCAGGGGCGGGACAGGGGGGGACACTGAAGCTTTCTTT	CASRGGTGGDTEAFF
TRBV6-5	many	TRBJ2-7	NA	TGTGCCAGCAGTCTAAACCCCGGGCCGGCAGAATCCTACGAGCAGTACTTC	CASSLNPGPAESYEQYF
TRBV2	many	TRBJ2-5	TRBD2	TGTGCCAGCCGACCGAAGGCTAGCGGGGGGCCCGAAGAAGAGACCCAGTACTTC	CASRPKASGGPEEETQYF
TRBV19	many	TRBJ1-5	TRBD1	TGTGCCAGTAGTATTGACCCCAGGGGGCGCCCGGATCAGCCCCAGCATTTT	CASSIDPRGRPDQPQHF
TRBV15	few	TRBJ2-1	TRBD2	TGTGCCACCAGCAGGGCCCGGGGGGGGTCGGACAATGAGCAGTTCTTC	CATSRARGGSDNEQFF
TRBV10-3	NA	TRBJ1-2	NA	TGTGCCATCAGGTCGGGGGGGGCCACTCTAGCGGGCTACACCTTC	CAIRSGGATLAGYTF
TRBV20-1	many	TRBJ1-2	TRBD1	TGCAGTGCTACAGGGGGCCTTGGCTACACCTTC	CSATGGLGYTF
TRBV20-1	few	TRBJ1-6	NA	TGCAGTGCTCCCCGGGCCCAGGGTTCACCCCTCCACTTT	CSAPRAQGSPLHF
TRBV27	many	TRBJ2-3	TRBD2	TGTGCCAGCAGTTTATCGGAAGCGGGGGGACTCACAGATACGCAGTATTTT	CASSLSEAGGLTDTQYF
TRBV20-1	few	TRBJ1-5	NA	TGCAGTGCTAGATCCCAGGGAGGGATCAATCAGCCCCAGCATTTT	CSARSQGGINQPQHF
TRBV19	many	TRBJ1-1	TRBD1	TGTGCCAGTAGTGAAGGACAGGGGCGCACTGAAGCTTTCTTT	CASSEGQGRTEAFF
TRBV11-2	many	TRBJ2-3	TRBD2	TGTGCCAGCAGGCGCAGCGGGGGCACAGATACGCAGTATTTT	CASRRSGGTDTQYF
TRBV7-2	NA	TRBJ1-5	NA	TGTGCCAGCAGCCGTGATGGTCAGCCCCAGCATTTT	CASSRDGQPQHF
TRBV5-1	few	TRBJ1-1	TRBD1	TGCGCCACCACCCCAGGGGGGCGGAAGAACACTGAAGCTTTCTTT	CATTPGGRKNTEAFF
TRBV5-1	many	TRBJ2-6	NA	TGCGCCAGCAGCTTGGTGATTAACTCTGGGGCCAACGTCCTGACTTTC	CASSLVINSGANVLTF
TRBV5-1	few	TRBJ2-1	NA	TGCGCCAGCAGCCCCCTGCAGGGGACTAACAATGAGCAGTTCTTC	CASSPLQGTNNEQFF
TRBV12-3/TRBV12-4	many	TRBJ2-3	NA	TGTGCCAGCAGTTCCGGAGGGGGGCCCCCCCAGTATTTT	CASSSGGGPPQYF
TRBV18	few	TRBJ2-3	NA	TGTCTCGCAGGGATGGGAGATACGCAGTATTTT	CLAGMGDTQYF
TRBV29-1	few	TRBJ2-3	NA	TGCAGCGTTGACCCGTCAGGTGGGATCACAGATACGCAGTATTTT	CSVDPSGGITDTQYF